The rows below give T cell receptor beta chains drawn from one sample of a study of blood T cell repertoires in COVID-19. Produced via immunoSEQ multiplex PCR; TCRdb's table is partial and in-frame only. The table shows some 190,000 clones, with about 82% occurring only once. Material for sequencing was PBMCs or T cells enriched from blood (not recorded which). The receptors come from a man aged 40-50 years with acute COVID-19. Both conserved end residues are part of each CDR3. The D gene is left open where the match is weak. Some rows mark clone size as missing; the rest say once, few, many or name a class of expanded clone.

v_gene	abundance	d_gene	j_gene	CDR3nt	CDR3aa
TRBV5-4	.	.	TRBJ1-5	TGTGCCAGCAGCCATACCCCCCCCAGGGTTCTCAATCAGCCCCAGCATTTT	CASSHTPPRVLNQPQHF
TRBV6-5	.	.	TRBJ1-5	TGTGCCAGCTCACCGTTGGGGGGTCTCAATCAGCCCCAGCATTTT	CASSPLGGLNQPQHF
TRBV11-2	.	TRBD2	TRBJ2-2	TGTGCCAGCAAGGCGGGAGAGGCCGGGGAGCTGTTTTTT	CASKAGEAGELFF
TRBV19	.	TRBD2	TRBJ2-2	TGTGCCAGTAGTGCTCATAGCGGGGCGAACACCGGGGAGCTGTTTTTT	CASSAHSGANTGELFF
TRBV5-1	few	TRBD1	TRBJ1-1	TGCGCCAGCAGCTCTCCGGGACAGGGGTTACCTGAAGCTTTCTTT	CASSSPGQGLPEAFF
TRBV5-1	.	.	TRBJ1-6	TGCGCCAGCAGCTTGGGTTCCAGGGAGGGTTCACCCCTCCACTTT	CASSLGSREGSPLHF
TRBV9	.	.	TRBJ2-1	TGTGCCAGCAGCGTAGAAGGGGTGGCCTACAATGAGCAGTTCTTC	CASSVEGVAYNEQFF
TRBV13	.	TRBD1	TRBJ1-2	TGTGCCAGCAGCTCATGGGGACAGCAAATCTATGGCTACACCTTC	CASSSWGQQIYGYTF
TRBV7-8	.	.	TRBJ2-2	TGTGCCAGCAGACTAAATCTCATGAACACCGGGGAGCTGTTTTTT	CASRLNLMNTGELFF
TRBV28	.	.	TRBJ2-2	TGTGTCAGCAGGAGCAGGGCCATCTCCGGGGAGCTGTTTTTT	CVSRSRAISGELFF
TRBV5-1	few	TRBD1	TRBJ2-1	TGCGCCAGCAGGGCCACAGGGGATTTGGATGAGCAGTTCTTC	CASRATGDLDEQFF
TRBV9	.	TRBD1	TRBJ1-1	TGTGCCAGCAGCATATCCGGGACAGGGAGTTTGATGAACACTGAAGCTTTCTTT	CASSISGTGSLMNTEAFF
TRBV15	.	.	TRBJ1-1	TGTGCCACCGGCCAGGTCGACACTGAAGCTTTCTTT	CATGQVDTEAFF
TRBV30	.	.	TRBJ1-4	TGTGCCTGGAGTGATGTAGCCGCGGGGCCGAATGAAAAACTGTTTTTT	CAWSDVAAGPNEKLFF
TRBV19	.	TRBD1	TRBJ1-5	TGTGCCAGTAGTATAGTGACAGGGTCAAATCAGCCCCAGCATTTT	CASSIVTGSNQPQHF
TRBV9	.	.	TRBJ2-5	TGTGCCAGCAGTTTAACCACAGCGTGGGGCGAGACCCAGTACTTC	CASSLTTAWGETQYF
TRBV28	.	.	TRBJ1-6	TGTGCCAGCAGTTTGAGAATCGATTACAATTCACCCCTCCACTTT	CASSLRIDYNSPLHF
TRBV19	.	.	TRBJ2-2	TGTGCCAGTAGTATATGGGACTCCACCGGGGAGCTGTTTTTT	CASSIWDSTGELFF
TRBV5-8	.	.	TRBJ1-1	TGTGCCAGCAGCTTGGAACAGGGTGCGGCAAACACTGAAGCTTTCTTT	CASSLEQGAANTEAFF
TRBV24-1	.	.	TRBJ2-3	TGTGCCACCAGTGATTTGCAGGGTAGTGCCGCTACGCAGTATTTT	CATSDLQGSAATQYF